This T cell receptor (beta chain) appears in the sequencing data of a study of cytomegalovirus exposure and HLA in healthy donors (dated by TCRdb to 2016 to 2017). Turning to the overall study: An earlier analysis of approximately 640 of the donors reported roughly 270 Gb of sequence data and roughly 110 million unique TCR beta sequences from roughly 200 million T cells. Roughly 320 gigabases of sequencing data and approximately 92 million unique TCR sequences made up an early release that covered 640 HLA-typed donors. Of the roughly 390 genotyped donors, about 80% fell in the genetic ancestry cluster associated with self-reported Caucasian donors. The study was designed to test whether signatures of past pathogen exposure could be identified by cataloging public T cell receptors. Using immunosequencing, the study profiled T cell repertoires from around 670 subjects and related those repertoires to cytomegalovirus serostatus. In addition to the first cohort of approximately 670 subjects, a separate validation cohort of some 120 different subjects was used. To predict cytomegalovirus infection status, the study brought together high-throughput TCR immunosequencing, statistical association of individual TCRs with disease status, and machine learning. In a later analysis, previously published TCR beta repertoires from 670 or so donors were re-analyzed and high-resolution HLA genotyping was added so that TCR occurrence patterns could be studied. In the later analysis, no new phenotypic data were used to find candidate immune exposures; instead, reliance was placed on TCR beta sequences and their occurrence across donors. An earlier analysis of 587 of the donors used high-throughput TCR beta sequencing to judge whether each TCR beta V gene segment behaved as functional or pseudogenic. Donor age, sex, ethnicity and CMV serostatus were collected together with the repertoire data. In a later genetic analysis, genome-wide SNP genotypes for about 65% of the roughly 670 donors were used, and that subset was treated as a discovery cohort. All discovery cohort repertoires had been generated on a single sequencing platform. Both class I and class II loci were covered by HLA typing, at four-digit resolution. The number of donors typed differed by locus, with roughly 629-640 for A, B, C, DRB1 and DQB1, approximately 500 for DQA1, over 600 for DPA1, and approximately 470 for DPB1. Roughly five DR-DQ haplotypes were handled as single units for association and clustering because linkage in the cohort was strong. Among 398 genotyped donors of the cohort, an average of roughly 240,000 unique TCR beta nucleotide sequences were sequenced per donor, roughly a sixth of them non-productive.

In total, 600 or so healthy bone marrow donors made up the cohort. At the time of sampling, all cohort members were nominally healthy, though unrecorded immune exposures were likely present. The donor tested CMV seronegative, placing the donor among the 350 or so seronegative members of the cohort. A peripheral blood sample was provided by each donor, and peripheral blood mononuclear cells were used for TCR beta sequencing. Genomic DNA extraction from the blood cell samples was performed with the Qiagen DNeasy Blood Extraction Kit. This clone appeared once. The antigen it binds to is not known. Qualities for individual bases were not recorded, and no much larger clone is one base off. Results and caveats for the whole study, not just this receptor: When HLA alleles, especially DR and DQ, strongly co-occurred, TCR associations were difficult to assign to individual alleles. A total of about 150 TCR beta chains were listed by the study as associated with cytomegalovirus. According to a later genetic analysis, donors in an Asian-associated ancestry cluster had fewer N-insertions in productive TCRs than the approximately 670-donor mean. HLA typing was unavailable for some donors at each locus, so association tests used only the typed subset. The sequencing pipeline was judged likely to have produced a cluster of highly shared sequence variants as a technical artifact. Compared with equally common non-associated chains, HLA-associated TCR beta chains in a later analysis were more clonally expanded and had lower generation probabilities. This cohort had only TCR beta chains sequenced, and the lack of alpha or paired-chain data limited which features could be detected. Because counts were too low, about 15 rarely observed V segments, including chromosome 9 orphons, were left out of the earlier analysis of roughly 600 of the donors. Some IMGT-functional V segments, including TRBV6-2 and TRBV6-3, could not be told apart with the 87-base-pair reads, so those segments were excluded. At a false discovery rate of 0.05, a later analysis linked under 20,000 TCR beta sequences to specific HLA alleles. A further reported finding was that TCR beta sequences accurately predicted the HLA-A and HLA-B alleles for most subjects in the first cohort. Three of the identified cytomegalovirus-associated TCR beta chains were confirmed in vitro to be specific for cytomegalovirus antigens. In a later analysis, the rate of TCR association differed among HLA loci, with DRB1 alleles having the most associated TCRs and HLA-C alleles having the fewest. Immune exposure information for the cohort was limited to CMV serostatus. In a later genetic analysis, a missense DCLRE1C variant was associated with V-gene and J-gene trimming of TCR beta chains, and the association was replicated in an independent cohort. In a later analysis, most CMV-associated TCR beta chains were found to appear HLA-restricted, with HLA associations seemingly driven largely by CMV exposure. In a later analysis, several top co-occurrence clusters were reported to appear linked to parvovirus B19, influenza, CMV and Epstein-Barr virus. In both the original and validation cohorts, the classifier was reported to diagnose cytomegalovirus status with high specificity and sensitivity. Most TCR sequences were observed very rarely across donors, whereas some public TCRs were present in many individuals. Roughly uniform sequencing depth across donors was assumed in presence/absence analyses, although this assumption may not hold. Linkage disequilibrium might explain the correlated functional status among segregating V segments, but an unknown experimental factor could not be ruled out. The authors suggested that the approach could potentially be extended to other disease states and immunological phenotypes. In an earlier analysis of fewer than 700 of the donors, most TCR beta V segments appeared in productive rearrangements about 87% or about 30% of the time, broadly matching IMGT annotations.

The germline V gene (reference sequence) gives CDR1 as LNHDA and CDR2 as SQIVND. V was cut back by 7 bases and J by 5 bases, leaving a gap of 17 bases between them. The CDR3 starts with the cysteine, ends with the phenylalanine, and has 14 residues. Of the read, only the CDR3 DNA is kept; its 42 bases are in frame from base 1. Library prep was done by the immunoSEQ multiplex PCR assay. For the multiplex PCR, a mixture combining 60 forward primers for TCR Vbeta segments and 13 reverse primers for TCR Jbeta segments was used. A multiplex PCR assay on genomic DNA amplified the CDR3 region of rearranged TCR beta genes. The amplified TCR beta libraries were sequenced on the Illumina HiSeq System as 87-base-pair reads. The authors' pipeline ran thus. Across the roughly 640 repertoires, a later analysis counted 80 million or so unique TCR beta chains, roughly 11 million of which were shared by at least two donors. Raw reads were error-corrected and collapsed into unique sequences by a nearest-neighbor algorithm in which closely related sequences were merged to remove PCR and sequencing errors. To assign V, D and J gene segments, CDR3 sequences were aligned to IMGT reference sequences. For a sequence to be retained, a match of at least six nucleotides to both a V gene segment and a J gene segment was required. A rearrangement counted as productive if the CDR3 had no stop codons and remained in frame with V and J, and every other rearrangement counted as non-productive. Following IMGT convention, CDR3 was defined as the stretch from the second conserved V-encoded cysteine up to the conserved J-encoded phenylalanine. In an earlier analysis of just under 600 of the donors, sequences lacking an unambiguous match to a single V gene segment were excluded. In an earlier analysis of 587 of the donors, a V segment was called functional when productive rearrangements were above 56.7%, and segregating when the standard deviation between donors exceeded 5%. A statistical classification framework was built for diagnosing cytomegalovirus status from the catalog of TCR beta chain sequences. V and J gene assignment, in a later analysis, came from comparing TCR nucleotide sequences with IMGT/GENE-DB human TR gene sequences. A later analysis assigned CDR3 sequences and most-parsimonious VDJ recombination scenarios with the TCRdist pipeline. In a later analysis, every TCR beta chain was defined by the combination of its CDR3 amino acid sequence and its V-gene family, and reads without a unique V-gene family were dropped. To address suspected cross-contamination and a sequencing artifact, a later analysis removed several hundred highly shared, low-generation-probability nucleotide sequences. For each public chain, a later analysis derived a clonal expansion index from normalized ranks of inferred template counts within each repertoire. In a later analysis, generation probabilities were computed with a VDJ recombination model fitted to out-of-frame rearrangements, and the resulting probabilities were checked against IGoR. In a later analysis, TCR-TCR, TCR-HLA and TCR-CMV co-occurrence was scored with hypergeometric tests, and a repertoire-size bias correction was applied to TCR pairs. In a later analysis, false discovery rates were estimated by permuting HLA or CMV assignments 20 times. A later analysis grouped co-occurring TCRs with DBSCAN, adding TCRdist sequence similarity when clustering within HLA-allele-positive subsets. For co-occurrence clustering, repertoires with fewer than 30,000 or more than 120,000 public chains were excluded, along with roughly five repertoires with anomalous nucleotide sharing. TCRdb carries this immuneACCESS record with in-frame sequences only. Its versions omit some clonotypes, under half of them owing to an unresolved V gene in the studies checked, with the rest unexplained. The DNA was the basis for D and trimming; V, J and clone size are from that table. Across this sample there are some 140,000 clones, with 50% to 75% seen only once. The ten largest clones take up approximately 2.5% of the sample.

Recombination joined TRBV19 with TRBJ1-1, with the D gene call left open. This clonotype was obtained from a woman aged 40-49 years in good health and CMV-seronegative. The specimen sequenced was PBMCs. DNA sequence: TGTGCCAGTAAGTTCGCAAGACTGGAGACTGAAGCTTTCTTT. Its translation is CASKFARLETEAFF.